What follows is one TCR beta chain and its context. This clonotype was observed many times. It lacks a known antigen. Per-nucleotide qualities are absent, and no much larger clonotype sits a single base away. This sample was included in a study of response to subunit inactivated influenza vaccine (dated by TCRdb to the late 2010s). For the study in its entirety: To follow how T cells responded to a trivalent subunit inactivated influenza vaccine, the researchers relied on deep quantitative profiling of the T cell receptor repertoire.

What the authors observed across the whole study: According to the authors, only a limited number of new T cells may be recruited by each seasonal influenza vaccination.

Library generation was performed with RT-PCR. The listed sequencing device is Illumina HiSeq 2500. TCRdb reprocessed the public reads (quality trimming at Q25 with fastp, clone calling with MiXCR) and kept in-frame beta chains. CDR3 protein sequences are deduplicated, and each keeps its most common genes and DNA. The sample table records 550,000 to 800,000 distinct CDR3 sequences; approximately 15% of these occur just once. The ten largest account for roughly 10% of the sample. Cut back by 5 bases and 8 bases, the V and J ends lie 12 bases apart. The CDR3 starts with the cysteine, ends with the phenylalanine, and has 12 residues. Kept here is only the CDR3 DNA, which spans 36 bases and is read in frame from base 1. Based on the germline V gene, the CDR1 and CDR2 sequences are MDHEN and SYDVKM.

Source: PBMCs from blood, taken about 12 days after vaccination. This chain is built from TRBV28 and TRBJ1-2; the D gene is perhaps TRBD1, from 6 matching bases. The receptor comes from a man aged 45-65 years who received an inactivated influenza vaccine. Donor details come from another sample of the same person, matched by shared clones. The DNA sequence reads TGTGCCAGCAGTCTTACAGGGTACGGCTACACCTTC. This is translated as CASSLTGYGYTF.